Listed below are T cell receptor beta chains from one sample, sequenced in a study of blood T cell repertoires in COVID-19. This table comes from immunoSEQ multiplex PCR, and its TCRdb copy is limited to in-frame clones, with some not included. Among about 430,000 clones listed, roughly 88% were seen once. Sequenced input: PBMCs or T cells enriched from blood (not recorded which). Receptor source: a woman in her twenties or thirties with acute COVID-19. Each CDR3 is given with its conserved first and last residue. A D gene is named only where the DNA matches it firmly. Size values are once, few and many counts, or a class for expanded clones, and some rows have none.

V	size	J	length	D	CDR3	DNA
TRBV9	NA	TRBJ2-1	14	NA	CASSVDLRGNEQFF	TGTGCCAGCAGCGTAGACCTTAGGGGCAATGAGCAGTTCTTC
TRBV3-1/TRBV3-2	NA	TRBJ1-4	12	NA	CATQATNEKLFF	TGTGCCACCCAGGCAACTAATGAAAAACTGTTTTTT
TRBV18	NA	TRBJ1-1	13	TRBD1	CASSQTGEDEAFF	TGTGCCAGCTCGCAGACAGGGGAGGATGAAGCTTTCTTT
TRBV2	NA	TRBJ2-3	15	TRBD2	CASSRTGGPADTQYF	TGTGCCAGCAGCAGAACGGGGGGGCCGGCAGATACGCAGTATTTT
TRBV9	NA	TRBJ1-1	14	NA	CASSPGSQNTEAFF	TGTGCCAGCAGCCCCGGGAGCCAGAACACTGAAGCTTTCTTT
TRBV6-6	once	TRBJ1-3	14	NA	CASSWEGAGNTIYF	TGTGCCAGCAGTTGGGAGGGAGCTGGAAACACCATATATTTT
TRBV15	once	TRBJ2-2	16	TRBD2	CATSRDRAGESGELFF	TGTGCCACCAGCAGAGATCGCGCGGGAGAATCCGGGGAGCTGTTTTTT
TRBV11-3	NA	TRBJ2-2	14	TRBD1	CASSPGGNTGELFF	TGTGCCAGCAGCCCAGGGGGTAACACCGGGGAGCTGTTTTTT
TRBV15	NA	TRBJ1-6	17	TRBD1	CATSRETPGQGSSPLHF	TGTGCCACCAGCAGAGAAACACCGGGACAGGGGAGCTCACCCCTCCACTTT
TRBV19	NA	TRBJ1-1	19	TRBD1	CASSPAGTGGGRLDTEAFF	TGTGCCAGTAGCCCCGCAGGGACAGGGGGCGGAAGGTTGGACACTGAAGCTTTCTTT
TRBV7-2	NA	TRBJ1-1	15	TRBD1	CASSPGRGTGTEAFF	TGTGCCAGCAGCCCAGGAAGAGGGACAGGCACTGAAGCTTTCTTT
TRBV7-9	NA	TRBJ1-1	15	NA	CASSQQITLNTEAFF	TGTGCCAGCAGCCAACAGATAACCTTGAACACTGAAGCTTTCTTT
TRBV6-5	NA	TRBJ2-7	12	TRBD1	CATGQGYYEQYF	TGTGCCACCGGACAGGGATACTACGAGCAGTACTTC
TRBV3-1/TRBV3-2	NA	TRBJ1-3	15	TRBD1	CASSFQGAGGNTIYF	TGTGCCAGCAGCTTTCAGGGGGCTGGAGGAAACACCATATATTTT
TRBV29-1	NA	TRBJ1-2	12	NA	CSVLDSSYGYTF	TGCAGCGTTCTGGACAGCAGCTATGGCTACACCTTC
TRBV14	once	TRBJ2-5	16	TRBD1	CASSQDVRQGAMDQYF	TGTGCCAGCAGCCAAGATGTAAGGCAGGGGGCGATGGACCAGTACTTC
TRBV7-2	NA	TRBJ1-1	13	NA	CASSVLDGTEAFF	TGTGCCAGCAGCGTACTCGATGGCACTGAAGCTTTCTTT
TRBV18	few	TRBJ1-1	14	NA	CASSPGQGLTEAFF	TGTGCCAGCTCACCAGGGCAGGGTTTAACTGAAGCTTTCTTT
TRBV3-1/TRBV3-2	NA	TRBJ2-7	16	TRBD2	CASSRGLAGGPREQYF	TGTGCCAGCAGCCGCGGACTAGCGGGGGGGCCGCGCGAGCAGTACTTC
TRBV6-5	NA	TRBJ2-5	15	NA	CASSSTGRGGETQYF	TGTGCCAGCAGTTCCACCGGCAGGGGTGGAGAGACCCAGTACTTC
TRBV5-6	few	TRBJ1-5	13	TRBD1	CASSSGGREPQHF	TGTGCCAGCAGCTCAGGGGGCAGGGAGCCCCAGCATTTT
TRBV5-1	few	TRBJ2-2	15	NA	CASSLPGGLTGELFF	TGCGCCAGCAGCTTGCCGGGGGGCCTCACCGGGGAGCTGTTTTTT